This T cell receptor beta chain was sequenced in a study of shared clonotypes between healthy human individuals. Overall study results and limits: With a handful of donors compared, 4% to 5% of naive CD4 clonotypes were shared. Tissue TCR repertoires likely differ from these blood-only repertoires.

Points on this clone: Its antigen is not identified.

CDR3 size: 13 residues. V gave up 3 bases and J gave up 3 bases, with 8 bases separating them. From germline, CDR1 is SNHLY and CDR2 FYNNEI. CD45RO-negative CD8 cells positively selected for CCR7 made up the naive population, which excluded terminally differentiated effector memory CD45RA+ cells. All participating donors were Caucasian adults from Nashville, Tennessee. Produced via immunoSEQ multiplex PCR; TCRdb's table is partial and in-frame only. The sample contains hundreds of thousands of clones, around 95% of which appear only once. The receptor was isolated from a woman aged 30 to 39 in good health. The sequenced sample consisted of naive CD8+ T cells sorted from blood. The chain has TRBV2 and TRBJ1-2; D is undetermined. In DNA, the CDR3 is TGTGCCAGCAGTGACACCCAGGACTATGGCTACACCTTC. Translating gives CASSDTQDYGYTF.